The 29 T cell receptor beta chains below were found in one sample sequenced in a study of shared clonotypes between healthy human individuals. Here immunoSEQ multiplex PCR was the method, and the copy in TCRdb shows in-frame clones only, minus some. This table holds millions of clones, 90% to 95% found once. CD45RO-negative, CCR7-positively selected cells formed the naive CD8 fraction, excluding terminally differentiated effector memory CD45RA+ cells. Input material: naive CD8+ T cells from PBMCs. The receptor source for this set is a man aged 18 to 29 in good health. Some clones in this sample may be carry-over from other donors' samples.

Comment on this clone: This sample also contains other DNA sequences that code for the same CDR3. This rearrangement joins TRBV7-9 to TRBJ1-1; D is ambiguous. CDR3 length: 12 residues. CDR1 and CDR2 from the germline V gene are SEHNR and FQNEAQ (reference sequence). V was pared by 1 base and J by 6 bases, with 6 bases between. CDR3 loop: CASSLVASEAFF. The CDR3 DNA sequence: TGTGCCAGCAGCTTAGTTGCCTCTGAAGCTTTCTTT.

This sequence joins TRBV4-1 and TRBJ2-7, with 9 bases matching TRBD2. The CDR3 is 16 residues long. Germline V gene sequence: CDR1 MGHRA, CDR2 YSYEKL. V was clipped by 3 bases and J by 2 bases; unmatched bases: 8. The CDR3 DNA is TGCGCCAGCAGCCATTTTGGGGCTAGCGGGGCCTACGAGCAGTACTTC. Translating it yields CASSHFGASGAYEQYF.

Remarks on this clone: Other DNA variants within this sample encode the same CDR3. The rearrangement uses TRBV9 and TRBJ2-7; D remains ambiguous. The CDR3 extends over 13 amino acids. V was pared by 2 bases and J by 4 bases, with 10 bases between. Germline V gene lookup returns CDR1 SGDLS and CDR2 YYNGEE. The CDR3 here is CASSVRTGYEQYF. CDR3 sequence (DNA): TGTGCCAGCAGCGTTAGGACGGGTTACGAGCAGTACTTC.

The chain couples TRBV6-6 to TRBJ2-1; 7 bases are shared with TRBD2. CDR3 length: 15 residues. The V and J ends lost 4 bases and 2 bases, in that order; junction bases with no gene match: 5. Germline CDR1 reads MNHNY; CDR2 reads SVGAGI (reference sequence). The CDR3 is CASSWSGMAYNEQFF. In DNA, the CDR3 is TGTGCCAGCAGTTGGAGCGGGATGGCCTACAATGAGCAGTTCTTC.

The chain employs TRBV19 and TRBJ2-7, with D unresolved. CDR1 is LNHDA, CDR2 SQIVND, per germline (reference sequence). The CDR3 runs 14 residues. Trimming shortened V by 3 bases and J by 1 base, and 10 bases separated the two germline ends. The CDR3, as DNA: TGTGCCAGTAGTATTAACGGGCGATCCTACGAGCAGTACTTC. The encoded protein is CASSINGRSYEQYF.

The chain employs TRBV9 and TRBJ2-1; D is perhaps TRBD1 or TRBD2 (5 bases each). The CDR3 extends over 17 amino acids. Germline V gene lookup returns CDR1 SGDLS and CDR2 YYNGEE. V lost 3 bases and J lost 0, with 16 bases in between. CDR3 in DNA: TGTGCCAGCAGCGCGGGACCCAACACCAACTCCTACAATGAGCAGTTCTTC. Protein sequence: CASSAGPNTNSYNEQFF. Drawing the rest from reference TRBV9 and TRBJ2-1, the complete variable domain is DSGVTQTPKHLITATGQRVTLRCSPRSGDLSVYWYQQSLDQGLQFLIQYYNGEERAKGNILERFSAQQFPDLHSELNLSSLELGDSALYFCASSAGPNTNSYNEQFFGPGTRLTVL.

The chain links TRBV5-4 to TRBJ2-1, with D possibly TRBD2 on 5 matching bases. Germline lookup yields CDR1 SGHNT and CDR2 YYREEE (reference sequence). There are 16 residues in the CDR3. V lost 0 bases and J 4 bases, leaving 14 bases between the germline ends. The CDR3 spells CASSLAPPGSYNEQFF. CDR3 coding DNA: TGTGCCAGCAGCTTGGCCCCACCGGGATCATACAATGAGCAGTTCTTC.

The chain employs TRBV7-2 and TRBJ1-1; D call uncertain. This CDR3 contains 14 residues. Germline CDR1 is SGHTA and CDR2 is FQGNSA. The V end was cut by 5 bases, the J end by 1 base, with 11 bases between. CDR3 residues: CASSPLRGNTEAFF. As DNA, the CDR3 is TGTGCCAGCAGCCCCCTCCGAGGGAACACTGAAGCTTTCTTT.

DNA of the CDR3: TGTGCCAGCAGTGATTCTTCGACTAGCGGAACGAGCACAGATACGCAGTATTTT. This translates into CASSDSSTSGTSTDTQYF. The chain couples TRBV2 to TRBJ2-3; 9 nucleotides align to TRBD2. The germline CDR1 and CDR2 sequences are SNHLY and FYNNEI. This CDR3 comprises 18 residues. Trimming cost V 3 bases and J 0 bases; bases outside gene matches: 10.

This chain connects TRBV2 to TRBJ2-7; D remains ambiguous. Germline V lookup: CDR1 SNHLY, CDR2 FYNNEI. The CDR3 runs to 14 residues. The V gene lost 11 bases and the J gene lost 1 base, with 18 bases spanning the gap. CDR3 loop: CAVRRKLASYEQYF. CDR3 sequence (DNA): TGTGCCGTACGGCGAAAGTTGGCTTCCTACGAGCAGTACTTC. Drawing the rest from reference TRBV2 and TRBJ2-7, the complete variable domain is EPEVTQTPSHQVTQMGQEVILRCVPISNHLYFYWYRQILGQKVEFLVSFYNNEISEKSEIFDDQFSVERPDGSNFTLKIRSTKLEDSAMYFCAVRRKLASYEQYFGPGTRLTVT.

The V gene is TRBV14, the J gene TRBJ1-1; D might be TRBD1 (5 bases). V lost 4 bases and J 1 base, leaving 16 bases between the germline ends. CDR3 length: 16 residues. CDR1 and CDR2 (germline): SGHDN, FVKESK. CDR3 residues: CASSRGGGPWNTEAFF. DNA of the CDR3: TGTGCCAGCAGCCGGGGGGGAGGACCGTGGAACACTGAAGCTTTCTTT.

J is TRBJ2-3 and V is TRBV7-9; D could derive from TRBD1 or TRBD2 (5 bases each). Germline lookup yields CDR1 SEHNR and CDR2 FQNEAQ (reference sequence). The ends were cut back, 5 bases at V and 3 bases at J, with 15 bases in the middle. CDR3 length: 15 amino acids. The CDR3 reads CASSPKEGRTDTQYF. The CDR3 bases are TGTGCCAGCAGCCCTAAAGAGGGGCGGACAGATACGCAGTATTTT.

This rearrangement joins TRBV7-2 to TRBJ2-5; the D gene is possibly TRBD2 (6 bases). There are 15 residues in the CDR3. V was cut by 5 bases and J by 4 bases, with 17 bases left in between. Germline CDR1 SGHTA, CDR2 FQGNSA. The CDR3 is CASSLRSTSIETQYF. In DNA, the CDR3 is TGTGCCAGCAGCCTCCGTTCGACTAGTATAGAGACCCAGTACTTC. The variable domain in full, completed from reference TRBV7-2 and TRBJ2-5, reads GAGVSQSPSNKVTEKGKDVELRCDPISGHTALYWYRQSLGQGLEFLIYFQGNSAPDKSGLPSDRFSAERTGGSVSTLTIQRTQQEDSAVYLCASSLRSTSIETQYFGPGTRLLVL.

The chain couples TRBV28 to TRBJ2-6; no firm D call. Germline values: CDR1 MDHEN, CDR2 SYDVKM. V was trimmed by 6 bases and J by 0 bases, leaving 15 bases between them. The CDR3 runs to 17 residues. The CDR3 nucleotides are TGTGCCAGCAGCTCCCAGCCGGCACGCTCTGGGGCCAACGTCCTGACTTTC. As protein: CASSSQPARSGANVLTF.

The chain joins TRBV7-6 to TRBJ2-1; 7 bases align to TRBD2. From germline, CDR1 is SGHVS and CDR2 FNYEAQ. The CDR3 spans 14 residues. J gave up 6 bases and V 3 bases, and 5 bases lay outside the gene matches. DNA of the CDR3: TGTGCCAGCAGCTTGGGACTAAGGGGCAATGAGCAGTTCTTC. Translated, it gives CASSLGLRGNEQFF.

The CDR3 here is CASSELKESAGYGYTF. DNA of the CDR3: TGTGCCAGCAGCGAGCTCAAGGAGTCAGCAGGCTATGGCTACACCTTC. The V and J genes are TRBV9 and TRBJ1-2, with D unclear. CDR1 is SGDLS and CDR2 is YYNGEE in the germline V gene. Trimming cost V 3 bases and J 4 bases, with 19 bases left between them. The CDR3 spans 16 residues.

CDR3 region: CASSLNPYHEQYF. The CDR3 DNA reads TGTGCCAGCAGTTTAAATCCCTACCACGAGCAGTACTTC. This chain joins TRBV28 and TRBJ2-7; D call uncertain. The CDR3 consists of 13 residues. V was trimmed by 2 bases and J by 5 bases, leaving 10 bases between them. Germline CDR1 is MDHEN and CDR2 is SYDVKM.

The CDR3 nucleotides are TGCGCCAGCAGCCTCTACACCGGGGAGCTGTTTTTT. Amino acids: CASSLYTGELFF. The chain joins TRBV5-1 to TRBJ2-2; D is ambiguous. V was shortened by 4 bases and J by 3 bases, with 4 bases between the two germline ends. The length of the CDR3 is 12 residues. CDR1 and CDR2 from the germline V gene are SGHRS and YFSETQ.

Concerning this clone: The sample carries other DNA sequences with the same CDR3. The rearrangement uses TRBV5-1 and TRBJ2-5; no clear D gene. CDR1 and CDR2 (germline): SGHRS, YFSETQ. V gave up 0 bases and J gave up 4 bases, with 4 bases separating them. This CDR3 comprises 12 residues. CDR3 in DNA: TGCGCCAGCAGCTTGGGGCCAGAGACCCAGTACTTC. Translated, it gives CASSLGPETQYF.

CDR3 bases: TGTGCCAGCAGCTTAAACCCACGGAACACTGAAGCTTTCTTT. It yields the protein CASSLNPRNTEAFF. This chain links TRBV7-6 with TRBJ1-1, with D hard to call. V dropped 2 bases and J dropped 1 base, with 8 bases sitting between them. The CDR3 is made up of 14 amino acids. Germline V gene lookup returns CDR1 SGHVS and CDR2 FNYEAQ.

As DNA, the CDR3 is TGTGCCAGCAGCGGACTAGCGGGAGGGATGAACACCGGGGAGCTGTTTTTT. This codes for CASSGLAGGMNTGELFF. The rearrangement links TRBV9 to TRBJ2-2, with TRBD2 identical over 14 bases. The germline CDR1 and CDR2 sequences are SGDLS and YYNGEE. V lost 3 bases and J lost 1; bases outside the gene matches: 2. The CDR3 runs to 17 residues.

This chain uses TRBV7-9 with TRBJ2-7, with 9 bases that match TRBD1. CDR1 SEHNR and CDR2 FQNEAQ come from the germline V gene (reference sequence). The CDR3 consists of 14 residues. V shed 4 bases and J 5 bases; nucleotides not matched to a gene: 6. The CDR3 nucleotides are TGTGCCAGCAGCTCGCCGGGACAGGGTCACGAGCAGTACTTC. It specifies CASSSPGQGHEQYF.

The chain links TRBV9 to TRBJ2-1; D may be TRBD2 (5 bases). Germline V gene data show CDR1 as SGDLS and CDR2 as YYNGEE. The germline V and J ends were trimmed by 6 bases and 5 bases, with 12 bases remaining between them. This CDR3 has 13 amino acids. In DNA form, the CDR3 reads TGTGCCAGCAACATGGGAGCGAACAATGAGCAGTTCTTC. It codes for CASNMGANNEQFF.

The J gene is TRBJ2-1, the V gene TRBV2; D is perhaps TRBD1 (5 bases). V lost 5 bases, J lost 0 bases, and 17 bases lay in between. This CDR3 has 17 amino acids. Germline V gene data show CDR1 as SNHLY and CDR2 as FYNNEI. In nucleotides, the CDR3 is TGTGCCAGCAGTCTTCCCAAAGGGGCACCCTCCTACAATGAGCAGTTCTTC. This codes for CASSLPKGAPSYNEQFF.

The chain has TRBV28 and TRBJ1-4; TRBD1 matches 7 bases. This CDR3 is built from 15 residues. J gave up 8 bases and V 2 bases, and 8 bases lay outside the gene matches. Germline V gene data show CDR1 as MDHEN and CDR2 as SYDVKM. CDR3 protein: CASSLNIGDREKLFF. The DNA for the CDR3 is TGTGCCAGCAGTTTAAATATTGGGGACAGAGAAAAACTGTTTTTT.

The chain employs TRBV25-1 and TRBJ2-5; D possibly uses TRBD1 or TRBD2 (5 bases each). The CDR3 has 12 residues. Germline CDR1 is MGHDK and CDR2 is SYGVNS. V was cut by 4 bases and J by 6 bases, with 9 bases left in between. The CDR3: CASSGGTKTQYF. Written as DNA, the CDR3 is TGTGCCAGCAGTGGAGGGACCAAGACCCAGTACTTC.

The V gene is TRBV5-1, the J gene TRBJ2-7; D may be TRBD2 (6 bases). Germline loops: CDR1 SGHRS, CDR2 YFSETQ. The V end was cut by 2 bases, the J end by 3 bases, with 27 bases between. The CDR3 covers 19 residues. CDR3 in DNA: TGCGCCAGCAGCTTTCCTAAAGAATCGGTGGCGGAGGGAGTCTACGAGCAGTACTTC. It is translated as CASSFPKESVAEGVYEQYF.

This chain joins TRBV2 and TRBJ1-2; D gene ambiguous. Trimming stripped 6 bases from V and 4 bases from J, with 18 bases between. Per germline, CDR1 SNHLY and CDR2 FYNNEI. CDR3 length: 15 residues. CDR3 DNA sequence: TGTGCCAGCAGCGATCCCCGGCGGTCTCTCTATGGCTACACCTTC. It codes for CASSDPRRSLYGYTF.

J is TRBJ2-5 and V is TRBV4-1, with TRBD1 matching 7 bases. This CDR3 contains 14 residues. Germline V CDR1 and CDR2: MGHRA, YSYEKL. V dropped 1 base and J dropped 12; count of bases not matched to a gene: 11. The CDR3 loop is CASSQGVDGDSEYF. The CDR3 coding sequence is TGCGCCAGCAGCCAAGGCGTAGATGGGGACAGCGAGTACTTC.